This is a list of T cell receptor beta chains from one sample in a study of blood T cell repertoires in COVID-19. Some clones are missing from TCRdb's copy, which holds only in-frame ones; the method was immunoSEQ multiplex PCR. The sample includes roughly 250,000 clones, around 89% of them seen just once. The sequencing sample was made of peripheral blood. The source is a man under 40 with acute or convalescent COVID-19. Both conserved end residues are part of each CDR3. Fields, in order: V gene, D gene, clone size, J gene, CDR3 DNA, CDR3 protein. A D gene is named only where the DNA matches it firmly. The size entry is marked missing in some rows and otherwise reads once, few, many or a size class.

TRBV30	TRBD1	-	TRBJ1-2	TGTGCCTGGAGTCTCCGTCCGGGACAGGTATATGGCTACACCTTC	CAWSLRPGQVYGYTF
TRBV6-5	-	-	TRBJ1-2	TGTGCCAGCAGCGGGATCTCTCGGGACTATGGCTACACCTTC	CASSGISRDYGYTF
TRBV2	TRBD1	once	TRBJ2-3	TGTGCCAGCAGTGTTGGGACAGGCACAGATACGCAGTATTTT	CASSVGTGTDTQYF
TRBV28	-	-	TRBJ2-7	TGTGCCAGCCGTCCCCACGGGCAGGGTCTCTACGAGCAGTACTTC	CASRPHGQGLYEQYF
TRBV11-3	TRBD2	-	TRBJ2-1	TGTGCCAGCAGCTACTTGAGCGGGAGGGCTGAGCAGTTCTTC	CASSYLSGRAEQFF
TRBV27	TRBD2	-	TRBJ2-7	TGTGCCAGCAGGTTAGCGGGGCCCTACGAGCAGTACTTC	CASRLAGPYEQYF
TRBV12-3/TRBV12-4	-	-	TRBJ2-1	TGTGCCAGCAGCTCCCTTATCAGGGATGAGCAGTTCTTC	CASSSLIRDEQFF
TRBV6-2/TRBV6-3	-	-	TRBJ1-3	TGTGCCAGCAGCCCTCGGGGAGTACTTGTAGGTGGAAACACCATATATTTT	CASSPRGVLVGGNTIYF
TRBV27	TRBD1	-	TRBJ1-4	TGTGCCAGCAGCAGGGACAGGGCTGAAAAACTGTTTTTT	CASSRDRAEKLFF
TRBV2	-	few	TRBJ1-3	TGTGCCAGCGAGACAGGAGGAAACACCATATATTTT	CASETGGNTIYF
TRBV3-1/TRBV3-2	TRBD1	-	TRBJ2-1	TGTGCCAGCAGCCATAGACAGGGGTTAAACAATGAGCAGTTCTTC	CASSHRQGLNNEQFF
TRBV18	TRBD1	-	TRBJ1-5	TGTGCCAGCTCACCACAACAGGGGGCTAATCAGCCCCAGCATTTT	CASSPQQGANQPQHF
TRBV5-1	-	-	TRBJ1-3	TGCGCCAGCAGCTCCGCGACAGGAAACACCATATATTTT	CASSSATGNTIYF
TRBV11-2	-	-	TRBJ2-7	TGTGCCAGCAGCTTTGGCCAAAACGCCTACGAGCAGTACTTC	CASSFGQNAYEQYF
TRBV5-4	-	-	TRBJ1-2	TGTGCCAGCAGTCCCGACAGCTACTATGGCTACACCTTC	CASSPDSYYGYTF
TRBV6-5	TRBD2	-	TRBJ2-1	TGTGCCAGCAGTTACTCCTCTGGACTAGCGGGGAGTGAGCAGTTCTTC	CASSYSSGLAGSEQFF
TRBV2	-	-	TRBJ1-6	TGTGCCAGCATGTCCGGGGGGAGCTCCTATAATTCACCCCTCCACTTT	CASMSGGSSYNSPLHF
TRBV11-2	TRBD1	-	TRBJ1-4	TGTGCCAGCAGCCACGGACAGGGGACTACGAATGAAAAACTGTTTTTT	CASSHGQGTTNEKLFF
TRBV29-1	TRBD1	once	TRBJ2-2	TGCAGCGTTGAAGATCCTGGGACAGGGGTGGCCGGGGAGCTGTTTTTT	CSVEDPGTGVAGELFF
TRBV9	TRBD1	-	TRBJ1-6	TGTGCCAGCAGGACTGGGGACAGTTCCGTGTCACCCCTCCACTTT	CASRTGDSSVSPLHF
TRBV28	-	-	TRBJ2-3	TGTGCCAGCAGTTCCAGGGGTCCAGATACGCAGTATTTT	CASSSRGPDTQYF
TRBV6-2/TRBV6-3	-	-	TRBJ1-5	TGTGCCAGCAGTGCCGGGACCCAGGGGCAGCCCCAGCATTTT	CASSAGTQGQPQHF
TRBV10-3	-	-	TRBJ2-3	TGTGCCATCAGCCAAGAATTGGCTAGCACAGATACGCAGTATTTT	CAISQELASTDTQYF
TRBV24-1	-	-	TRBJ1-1	TGTGCCACCAGGAACCAGACAGTGAACACTGAAGCTTTCTTT	CATRNQTVNTEAFF
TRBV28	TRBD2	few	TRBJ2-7	TGTGCCAGCAGGAAGGGGCTAGCGGGAGTATACGAGCAGTACTTC	CASRKGLAGVYEQYF
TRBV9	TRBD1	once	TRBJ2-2	TGTGCCAGCAGCGTAGTGGGACAGGGTGTGCTGTTTTTT	CASSVVGQGVLFF
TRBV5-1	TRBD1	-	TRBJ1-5	TGCGCCAGCAGCTTGGGGACAGGGGATCAGCCCCAGCATTTT	CASSLGTGDQPQHF
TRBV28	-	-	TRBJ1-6	TGTGCCAGCTATCCCTCGGACAGTCGCTCCTATAATTCACCCCTCCACTTT	CASYPSDSRSYNSPLHF
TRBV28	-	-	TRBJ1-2	TGTGCCAGCAGTGTAGCTAACTATGGCTACACCTTC	CASSVANYGYTF
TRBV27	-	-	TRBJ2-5	TGTGCCAGCAGTTTACTAGCGCAGGAGACCCAGTACTTC	CASSLLAQETQYF
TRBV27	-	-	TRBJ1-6	TGTGCCAGCAGATACGGGTCCTATAATTCACCCCTCCACTTT	CASRYGSYNSPLHF
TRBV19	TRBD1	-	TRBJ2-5	TGTGCCAGTAGATCGACAGGGGGTGTGGAGACCCAGTACTTC	CASRSTGGVETQYF
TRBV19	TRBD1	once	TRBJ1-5	TGTGCCAGTAGTATTGCCGGCAGGGGGTACAATCAGCCCCAGCATTTT	CASSIAGRGYNQPQHF
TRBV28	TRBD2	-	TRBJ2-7	TGTGCCAGCAGTTCGTTAGCGGGAGGCAACGAGCAGTACTTC	CASSSLAGGNEQYF
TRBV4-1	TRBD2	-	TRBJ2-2	TGCGCCAGCAGCCGGGTACTAGCGGGGGGACTAAACACCGGGGAGCTGTTTTTT	CASSRVLAGGLNTGELFF
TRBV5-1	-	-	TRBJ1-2	TGCGCCAGCAGCTTCGGCGGGACTGGTGGGGGCTACACCTTC	CASSFGGTGGGYTF
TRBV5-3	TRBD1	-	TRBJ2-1	TGTGCCAGAAGCCTCCCCGGACAGGGGAGCAATGAGCAGTTCTTC	CARSLPGQGSNEQFF
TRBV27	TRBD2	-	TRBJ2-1	TGTGCCAGCAGTTTCGGACTAGAGGTAGGGAATGAGCAGTTCTTC	CASSFGLEVGNEQFF
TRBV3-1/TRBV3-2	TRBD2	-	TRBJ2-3	TGTGCCAGCAGCCAAGGGGGGACTAGCTTTTACACAGATACGCAGTATTTT	CASSQGGTSFYTDTQYF
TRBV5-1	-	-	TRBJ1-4	TGCGCCAGCAGGGGACATGTAGGAAATGAAAAACTGTTTTTT	CASRGHVGNEKLFF
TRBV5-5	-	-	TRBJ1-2	TGTGCCAGCAGCTTGGGCAGGGTATCAACTAACTATGGCTACACCTTC	CASSLGRVSTNYGYTF
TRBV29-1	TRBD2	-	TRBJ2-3	TGCAGCGTTGGTGGACTAGCGGGCACAGATACGCAGTATTTT	CSVGGLAGTDTQYF
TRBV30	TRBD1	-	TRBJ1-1	TGTGCCTGGCAGGGACAGGCGAACACTGAAGCTTTCTTT	CAWQGQANTEAFF
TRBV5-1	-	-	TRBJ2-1	TGCGCCAGCAGCTTGGTAGAGGGGGGGCATAGTGAGCAGTTCTTC	CASSLVEGGHSEQFF
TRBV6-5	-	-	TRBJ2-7	TGTGCCAGCAGTTACCAACAGGACTACGAGCAGTACTTC	CASSYQQDYEQYF
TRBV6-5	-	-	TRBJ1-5	TGTGCCAGCATTTCCACGGGGTTCGGCCAGCCCCAGCATTTT	CASISTGFGQPQHF
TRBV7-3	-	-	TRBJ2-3	TGTGCCAGCAGCGAGGGGGGCGGGAGAGCAGATACGCAGTATTTT	CASSEGGGRADTQYF
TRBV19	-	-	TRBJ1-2	TGTGCCAGTAGTATAGATCTTCACCGGGGGTCCTATGGCTACACCTTC	CASSIDLHRGSYGYTF
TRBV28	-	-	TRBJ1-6	TGTGCCAGCAGCCTAGCCTCTTCTGTCCTCCACTTT	CASSLASSVLHF
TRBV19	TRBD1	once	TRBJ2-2	TGTGCCAGTAGTCTCGGGACAGGGTACACCGGGGAGCTGTTTTTT	CASSLGTGYTGELFF
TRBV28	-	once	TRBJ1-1	TGTGCCAGCGGTACAGGGCATGAAGCTTTCTTT	CASGTGHEAFF
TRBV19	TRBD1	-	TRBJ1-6	TGTGCCAGTACCTGGGACAGTTTGATCGATTCACCCCTCCACTTT	CASTWDSLIDSPLHF
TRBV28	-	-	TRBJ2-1	TGTGCCAGCAGTTTAAGAGGGAGCCCCTACAATGAGCAGTTCTTC	CASSLRGSPYNEQFF
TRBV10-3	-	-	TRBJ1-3	TGTGCCATCAGTGAGTCGGCTGTAGGAAACACCATATATTTT	CAISESAVGNTIYF